Following are 7 T cell receptor beta chains from one sample sequenced in a study of immune cell composition in non-small cell lung cancer. Using immunoSEQ multiplex PCR, the repertoire was profiled, and TCRdb retains in-frame clones only, with some absent. Of around 13,000 clones detected, approximately 81% appear once; the ten largest clones hold over 8.5%. The sequenced material came from lung tumor tissue. These receptors were obtained from a human donor with non-small cell lung cancer.

The rearrangement uses TRBV7-3 and TRBJ2-1, with 10 bases that match TRBD2. This CDR3 is 15 amino acids long. CDR1 is SGHTA and CDR2 is FQGTGA in the germline V gene. V dropped 5 bases and J dropped 8; count of bases not matched to a gene: 9. The CDR3 DNA is TGTGCCAGCAGCGATAGCGGGAGGTTCGGCGATGAGCAGTTCTTC. Translating gives CASSDSGRFGDEQFF.

In nucleotides, the CDR3 is TGTGCCAGCAGCTTAGGCTTTAGCGGGAGTAATGAGCAGTTCTTC. It is translated as CASSLGFSGSNEQFF. V usage is TRBV11-2 and J usage is TRBJ2-1; 9 positions agree with TRBD2. Per germline, CDR1 SGHAT and CDR2 FQNNGV. With V trimmed by 1 base and J by 7 bases, 5 bases remained unmatched. The CDR3 loop spans 15 amino acids. The full variable domain, rest sourced from reference TRBV11-2 and TRBJ2-1, is EAGVAQSPRYKIIEKRQSVAFWCNPISGHATLYWYQQILGQGPKLLIQFQNNGVVDDSQLPKDRFSAERLKGVDSTLKIQPAKLEDSAVYLCASSLGFSGSNEQFFGPGTRLTVL.

The chain recombines TRBV5-1 with TRBJ2-7; a possible D gene is TRBD2 (6 bases). This CDR3 region has 16 residues. Germline V gene sequence: CDR1 SGHRS, CDR2 YFSETQ. V shed 4 bases and J shed 4 bases, with 21 bases lying between them. The CDR3 loop is CASSRGGGDISYEQYF. Written as DNA, the CDR3 is TGCGCCAGCAGCCGTGGAGGCGGGGATATAAGTTACGAGCAGTACTTC.

This clone has just a few counts. The chain uses TRBV27 and TRBJ2-5, with 9 bases lining up with TRBD2. J was trimmed by 9 bases and V by 5 bases; bases with no gene match: 16. The CDR3 is 16 amino acids. The germline V gene encodes CDR1 MNHEY and CDR2 SMNVEV (reference sequence). The chain's CDR3 is CASSPFLAGAKGAQYF. The CDR3 DNA reads as TGTGCCAGCAGTCCCTTTTTAGCGGGAGCCAAGGGGGCCCAGTACTTC.

The table lists this clone with a few counts. The rearrangement uses TRBV30 and TRBJ1-5; weak D call: TRBD1 (5 bases). The CDR3 loop spans 12 amino acids. Germline V lookup: CDR1 GTSNPN, CDR2 SVGIG (reference sequence). V was clipped by 0 bases and J by 7 bases, with 7 bases between them. Here the CDR3 reads CAWSVRQQPQHF. For the CDR3, the DNA is TGTGCCTGGAGTGTACGACAGCAGCCCCAGCATTTT.

V is TRBV19 and J is TRBJ2-1; D call uncertain. Trimming took 5 bases from V and 6 from J, leaving 8 bases between them. Germline values: CDR1 LNHDA, CDR2 SQIVND (reference sequence). The CDR3 is 12 amino acids. CDR3 amino acids: CASSPMTNEQFF. DNA of the CDR3: TGTGCCAGTAGTCCCATGACCAATGAGCAGTTCTTC.

The chain joins TRBV12-5 to TRBJ2-7, with 14 positions matching TRBD2. Trimming took 4 bases from V and 2 from J; bases not matched to a gene: 7. Germline V gives CDR1 LGHNT, CDR2 FRNRAP. The CDR3 covers 17 residues. This CDR3 reads CASGYTGTSGSTYEQYF. CDR3 sequence (DNA): TGTGCTAGTGGTTACACCGGGACTAGCGGGAGCACCTACGAGCAGTACTTC.